This T cell receptor (beta chain) appears in the sequencing data of a study of blood T cells in healthy people across ages. Worth noting for this clonotype: Antigen unknown.

The CDR3 length is 14 residues. The V gene end was trimmed by 6 bases and the J gene end by 6 bases; junction bases not matched to a gene: 9. Germline values: CDR1 MNHEY, CDR2 SVGAGI. Broader study findings: The study lacked donor CMV status, which possibly confounded expanded clonotype changes.

With a J-beta primer mix and a sample-barcoded 5' primer, a second PCR ran about 7 to 12 cycles. Every molecule of cDNA carried a tag from a template-switch adaptor with 12 random nucleotides. Each of the samples gave a minimum of 2.5 million paired-end reads that contained CDR3. TCRdb re-called the 5' RACE reads through MiXCR, storing one row per CDR3 protein. The sample records under 800,000 distinct CDR3 sequences, roughly 20% being singletons. Sequenced input: blood. The rearrangement joins TRBV6-5 to TRBJ2-3; TRBD1 matches at 7 bases. The receptor was isolated from a man aged 65 to 85 in good health. The CDR3, as DNA: TGTGCCAGCAGCCGGGACAGTGGCGCGGATACGCAGTATTTT. Translation: CASSRDSGADTQYF.